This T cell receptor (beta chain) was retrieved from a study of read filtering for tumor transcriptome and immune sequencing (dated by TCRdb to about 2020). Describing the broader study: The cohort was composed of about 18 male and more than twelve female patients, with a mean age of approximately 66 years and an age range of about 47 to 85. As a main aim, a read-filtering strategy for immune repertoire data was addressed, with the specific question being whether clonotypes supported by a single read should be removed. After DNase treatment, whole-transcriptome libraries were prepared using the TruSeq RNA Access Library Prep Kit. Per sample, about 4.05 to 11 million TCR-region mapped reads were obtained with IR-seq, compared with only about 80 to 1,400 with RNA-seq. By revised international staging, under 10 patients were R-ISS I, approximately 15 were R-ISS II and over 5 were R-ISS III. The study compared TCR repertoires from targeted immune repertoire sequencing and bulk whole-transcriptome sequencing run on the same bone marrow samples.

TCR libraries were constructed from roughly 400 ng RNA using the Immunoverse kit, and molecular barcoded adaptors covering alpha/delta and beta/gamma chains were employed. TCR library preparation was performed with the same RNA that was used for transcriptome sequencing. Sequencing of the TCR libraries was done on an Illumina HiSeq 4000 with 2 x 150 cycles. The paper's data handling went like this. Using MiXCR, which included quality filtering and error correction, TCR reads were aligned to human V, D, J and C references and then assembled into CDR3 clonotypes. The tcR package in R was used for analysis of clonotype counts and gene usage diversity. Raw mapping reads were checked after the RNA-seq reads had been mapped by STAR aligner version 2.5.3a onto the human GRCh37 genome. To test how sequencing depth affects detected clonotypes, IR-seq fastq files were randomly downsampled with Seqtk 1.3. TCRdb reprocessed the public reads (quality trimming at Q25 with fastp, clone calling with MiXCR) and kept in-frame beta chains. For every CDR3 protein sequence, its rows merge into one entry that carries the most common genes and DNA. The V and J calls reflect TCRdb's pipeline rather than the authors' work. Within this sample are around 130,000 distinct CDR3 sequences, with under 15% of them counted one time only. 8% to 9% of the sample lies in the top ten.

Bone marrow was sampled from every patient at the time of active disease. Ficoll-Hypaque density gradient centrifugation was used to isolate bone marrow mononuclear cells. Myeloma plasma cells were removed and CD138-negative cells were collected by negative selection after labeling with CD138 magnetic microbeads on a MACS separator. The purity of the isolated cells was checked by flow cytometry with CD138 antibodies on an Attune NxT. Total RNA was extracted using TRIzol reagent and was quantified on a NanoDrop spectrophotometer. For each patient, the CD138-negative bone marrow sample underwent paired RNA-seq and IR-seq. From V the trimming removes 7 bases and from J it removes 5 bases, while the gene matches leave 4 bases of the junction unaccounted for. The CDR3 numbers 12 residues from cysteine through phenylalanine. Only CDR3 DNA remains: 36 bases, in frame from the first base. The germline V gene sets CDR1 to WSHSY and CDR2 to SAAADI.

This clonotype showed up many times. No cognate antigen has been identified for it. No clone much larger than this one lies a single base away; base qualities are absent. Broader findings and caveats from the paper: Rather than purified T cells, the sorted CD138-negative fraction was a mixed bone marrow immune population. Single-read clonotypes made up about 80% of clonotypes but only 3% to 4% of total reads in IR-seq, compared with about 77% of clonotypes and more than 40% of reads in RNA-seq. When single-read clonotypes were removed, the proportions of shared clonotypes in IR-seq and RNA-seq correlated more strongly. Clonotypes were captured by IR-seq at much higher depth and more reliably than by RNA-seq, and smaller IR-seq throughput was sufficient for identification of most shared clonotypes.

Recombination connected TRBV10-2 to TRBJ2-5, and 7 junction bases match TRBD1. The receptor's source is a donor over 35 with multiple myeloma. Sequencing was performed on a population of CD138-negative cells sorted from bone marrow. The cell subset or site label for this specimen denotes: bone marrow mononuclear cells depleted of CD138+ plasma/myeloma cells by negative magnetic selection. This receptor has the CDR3 CASTGQVETQYF. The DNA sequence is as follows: TGCGCCAGCACCGGACAGGTGGAGACCCAGTACTTC.